Listed below are T cell receptor beta chains from one sample, sequenced in a study of blood T cell repertoires in COVID-19. This table comes from immunoSEQ multiplex PCR, and its TCRdb copy is limited to in-frame clones, with some not included. In the table there are about 97,000 clones, around 85% of which are singletons. Source material: peripheral blood. These receptors were collected from a man aged 55-75 years with acute or convalescent COVID-19. CDR3s include the opening cysteine and the closing phenylalanine or tryptophan. D genes are given only for firm matches. Not all rows give a size; the values are once, few, many and, for expanded clones, a class.

CDR3	DNA	V	size	J	length	D
CASSLRDTQYF	TGTGCCAGCAGCTTGAGGGATACGCAGTATTTT	TRBV11-3	few	TRBJ2-3	11	.
CAISEPVDSPRSRGYTF	TGTGCCATCAGTGAGCCAGTAGACAGTCCCCGATCCCGAGGCTACACCTTC	TRBV10-3	.	TRBJ1-2	17	.
CASSYARGYEQYF	TGTGCCAGCTCATACGCCAGGGGATACGAGCAGTACTTC	TRBV18	.	TRBJ2-7	13	.
CASSLYGTGYEQYF	TGTGCCAGCAGTTTATACGGGACAGGCTACGAGCAGTACTTC	TRBV27	.	TRBJ2-7	14	TRBD1
CASSRVSSYEQYF	TGTGCCAGCAGCAGGGTTAGCTCCTACGAGCAGTACTTC	TRBV6-5	.	TRBJ2-7	13	.
CASSLDRSSGGAGTGELFF	TGTGCCAGCAGCTTAGATCGTTCCTCAGGCGGGGCGGGCACCGGGGAGCTGTTTTTT	TRBV11-3	once	TRBJ2-2	19	.
CASSYSARALSSYTF	TGTGCCAGCAGTTACTCCGCCAGGGCCCTATCCTCCTACACCTTC	TRBV6-5	once	TRBJ1-2	15	.
CASSVRDRSHYGYTF	TGTGCCAGTAGTGTCCGGGACAGGTCCCACTATGGCTACACCTTC	TRBV19	.	TRBJ1-2	15	TRBD1
CASSLKGGTEAFF	TGTGCCAGCAGTTTAAAAGGGGGCACTGAAGCTTTCTTT	TRBV27	.	TRBJ1-1	13	.
CASSIDRVGQPQHF	TGTGCCAGTAGTATAGACAGGGTCGGACAGCCCCAGCATTTT	TRBV19	.	TRBJ1-5	14	.
CASSYRGAVTGELFF	TGTGCCAGCAGTTACAGGGGCGCGGTCACCGGGGAGCTGTTTTTT	TRBV6-2/TRBV6-3	.	TRBJ2-2	15	.
CASRPRQVGGAFF	TGTGCCAGCAGGCCTAGACAGGTGGGTGGCGCTTTCTTT	TRBV2	.	TRBJ1-1	13	.
CASRPGQSNQPQHF	TGTGCCAGCAGGCCGGGACAGAGCAATCAGCCCCAGCATTTT	TRBV27	.	TRBJ1-5	14	TRBD1
CASRTDRDQPQHF	TGTGCCAGCAGAACAGACAGGGACCAGCCCCAGCATTTT	TRBV28	.	TRBJ1-5	13	TRBD1
CASSPRRLAGGFDEQYF	TGTGCCAGCAGCCCGAGACGTTTAGCGGGGGGATTCGACGAGCAGTACTTC	TRBV5-4	medium-sized	TRBJ2-7	17	TRBD2
CASSRGQPNTEAFF	TGCGCCAGCAGCCGGGGACAGCCGAACACTGAAGCTTTCTTT	TRBV5-1	.	TRBJ1-1	14	TRBD1
CASSQGGWGSTEAFF	TGTGCCAGCAGCCAAGGCGGGTGGGGTTCAACTGAAGCTTTCTTT	TRBV3-1/TRBV3-2	.	TRBJ1-1	15	.
CASSPDRGLNTEAFF	TGTGCCAGCTCACCCGACAGGGGCCTGAACACTGAAGCTTTCTTT	TRBV18	.	TRBJ1-1	15	TRBD1
CASGVAGPQETQYF	TGCGCCAGCGGAGTAGCGGGACCACAAGAGACCCAGTACTTC	TRBV5-1	.	TRBJ2-5	14	TRBD2
CASSPSTDTQYF	TGTGCCAGCTCACCATCTACAGATACGCAGTATTTT	TRBV18	.	TRBJ2-3	12	.
CASSIQGIHTGSSYNSPLHF	TGTGCCAGTAGTATCCAAGGCATACACACAGGGAGCTCCTATAATTCACCCCTCCACTTT	TRBV19	.	TRBJ1-6	20	.
CASNPQGLRLNSPLHF	TGTGCCAGCAACCCTCAGGGACTGAGGTTGAATTCACCCCTCCACTTT	TRBV5-5	.	TRBJ1-6	16	.
CASSQVRSFAGELFF	TGCGCCAGCAGCCAAGTGCGTAGTTTCGCCGGGGAGCTGTTTTTT	TRBV4-3	.	TRBJ2-2	15	.
CASSRTGTYEQYF	TGTGCCAGCTCAAGGACAGGGACCTACGAGCAGTACTTC	TRBV2	few	TRBJ2-7	13	TRBD1
CASSDTGVGEQYF	TGTGCCAGCAGTGATACAGGGGTCGGTGAGCAGTACTTC	TRBV2	.	TRBJ2-7	13	TRBD1
CASSLAGTSGISGTDTQYF	TGTGCCAGCAGTTTAGCCGGGACTAGCGGGATTTCGGGCACAGATACGCAGTATTTT	TRBV28	.	TRBJ2-3	19	TRBD2
CASSPHRQGSYNEQFF	TGTGCCAGCAGTCCCCACCGACAGGGCTCCTACAATGAGCAGTTCTTC	TRBV27	once	TRBJ2-1	16	TRBD1
CASSAGTQGAYGYTF	TGTGCCAGCAGCGCCGGCACACAGGGGGCCTATGGCTACACCTTC	TRBV9	once	TRBJ1-2	15	TRBD1
CAWSKGGLSFF	TGTGCCTGGAGCAAAGGGGGCTTATCTTTCTTT	TRBV30	.	TRBJ1-1	11	TRBD1
CASSFSHRDTSNQPQHF	TGTGCCAGCAGTTTCTCCCACCGGGACACCAGCAATCAGCCCCAGCATTTT	TRBV28	.	TRBJ1-5	17	.
CASRHGGSEQYF	TGTGCCAGCAGACACGGGGGTAGCGAGCAGTACTTC	TRBV6-5	.	TRBJ2-7	12	.
CAISESKILSRDRASSGANVLTF	TGTGCCATCAGTGAGTCGAAAATACTAAGCCGGGACAGGGCTAGCTCTGGGGCCAACGTCCTGACTTTC	TRBV10-3	.	TRBJ2-6	23	TRBD1
CASSRPPQTGFQETQYF	TGTGCCAGCAGCCGCCCCCCCCAGACAGGGTTCCAAGAGACCCAGTACTTC	TRBV6-2/TRBV6-3	.	TRBJ2-5	17	TRBD1
CASSRTSASSYEQYF	TGTGCCAGCAGTCGGACTAGCGCTAGCTCCTACGAGCAGTACTTC	TRBV7-3	.	TRBJ2-7	15	TRBD2
CAWSGGQGGYGYTF	TGTGCCTGGAGTGGGGGACAGGGTGGGTATGGCTACACCTTC	TRBV30	.	TRBJ1-2	14	TRBD1
CASSVDMNTEAFF	TGTGCCAGCAGTGTGGACATGAACACTGAAGCTTTCTTT	TRBV2	.	TRBJ1-1	13	.
CASWSGRAGETQYF	TGTGCCAGTTGGTCCGGCAGGGCAGGAGAGACCCAGTACTTC	TRBV19	.	TRBJ2-5	14	.
CASSQDARLGADTQYF	TGCGCCAGCAGCCAAGATGCCCGCCTCGGGGCAGATACGCAGTATTTT	TRBV4-3	once	TRBJ2-3	16	.
CASSPSQRVGTGELFF	TGTGCCAGCAGCCCAAGCCAGCGGGTAGGGACCGGGGAGCTGTTTTTT	TRBV5-4	few	TRBJ2-2	16	.
CATQSRQGGFTDTQYF	TGTGCCACCCAAAGCAGACAGGGGGGGTTTACAGATACGCAGTATTTT	TRBV7-2	.	TRBJ2-3	16	TRBD1
CASSSRTSGSSRLNTDTQYF	TGCGCCAGCAGCTCGCGGACTAGCGGGAGCTCGAGACTAAACACAGATACGCAGTATTTT	TRBV4-3	.	TRBJ2-3	20	TRBD2
CASSLTGGLDSPLHF	TGTGCCAGCTCACTTACAGGGGGATTGGATTCACCCCTCCACTTT	TRBV18	.	TRBJ1-6	15	TRBD1